This T cell receptor beta chain was observed in a study of T cell responses to AZD1222 COVID-19 vaccine. Study-wide context: Some second doses came at about 4 weeks and others at about 12 weeks; these were pooled. Whole-study results and caveats: Baseline testing showed seropositivity in only a handful of AZD1222 recipients. Spike-specific TCR breadth and depth went up after people got two AZD1222 doses.

Concerning this clone itself: What it binds is not known.

The repertoire was sequenced with immunoSEQ multiplex PCR; TCRdb's copy has only in-frame clones and lacks some. In the table there are about 180,000 clones, 87% of which are singletons. Per germline, CDR1 MNHEY and CDR2 SVGAGI. The J segment lost 3 bases and the V segment lost 8 bases, leaving 7 bases of the junction unmatched. There are 13 residues in the CDR3. Source: peripheral blood, taken on day 0 of AZD1222 vaccination. This chain joins TRBV6-5 and TRBJ2-7; TRBD1 matches at 7 bases. This receptor was identified in an adult in good health. The CDR3 nucleotides are TGTGCCAGCGGACCGACAGGGTTCTACGAGCAGTACTTC. Protein: CASGPTGFYEQYF.